The 22 T cell receptor beta chains given below trace back to one sample, sequenced in a study of T cells in Graves' hyperthyroidism and ophthalmopathy. Amplification of TCR beta CDR3 regions used RNA as the template. The primer set for the first-round RT-PCR of the TCR CDR3 was HTBI. A single record per CDR3 protein comes from TCRdb applying MiXCR to the multiplex PCR reads. This table holds around 380,000 distinct CDR3 sequences, roughly 13% found once. The specimen was blood. These receptors were collected from a man younger than 45 with Graves' hyperthyroidism that later progressed to Graves' ophthalmopathy.

The gene calls are TRBV7-9 and TRBJ2-2, with D possibly being TRBD1 (6 bases). The CDR3 consists of 14 residues. V was clipped by 5 bases and J by 4 bases, with 11 bases between them. CDR1 and CDR2 (germline): SEHNR, FQNEAQ (reference sequence). The CDR3 loop is CASSRLGATGELFF. Written as DNA, the CDR3 is TGTGCCAGCAGCCGGTTGGGGGCCACCGGGGAGCTGTTTTTT.

This clonotype was found many times. The V call is TRBV12-5, the J call TRBJ2-5; D perhaps matches TRBD2 (6 bases). V lost 7 bases to trimming and J lost 5 bases, with 11 bases between them. The CDR3 is made up of 12 amino acids. Germline V gives CDR1 LGHNT, CDR2 FRNRAP. CDR3 amino acids: CASASGRETQYF. DNA for the CDR3: TGTGCTAGTGCCTCAGGGAGGGAGACCCAGTACTTC.

The V and J genes are TRBV5-1 and TRBJ1-2; tentatively, D is TRBD1 (5 bases). From germline, CDR1 is SGHRS and CDR2 YFSETQ. This CDR3 is built from 13 residues. Trimming stripped 4 bases from V and 4 bases from J, with 11 bases between. The CDR3 protein is CASSTDRFYGYTF. CDR3 nucleotides: TGCGCCAGCAGCACCGACAGATTCTATGGCTACACCTTC.

This clonotype was observed many times. The gene calls are TRBV6-1 and TRBJ2-7; D is unresolved. V was trimmed by 4 bases and J by 5 bases, leaving 18 bases between them. CDR1 and CDR2 from the germline V gene are MNHNS and SASEGT. This CDR3 is built from 15 residues. The CDR3 spells CASSARAISGDEQYF. CDR3 DNA sequence: TGTGCCAGCAGTGCCCGGGCCATTAGTGGAGACGAGCAGTACTTC.

The chain recombines TRBV20-1 with TRBJ2-1; D possibly corresponds to TRBD2 (6 bases). The germline V gene encodes CDR1 DFQATT and CDR2 SNEGSKA (reference sequence). This CDR3 contains 15 residues. Trimming removed 6 bases at V and 7 bases at J, with 22 bases between. CDR3 coding DNA: TGCAGTGCACGAAGGTCGACTGGCGGGGTGAATGAGCAGTTCTTC. Amino acids: CSARRSTGGVNEQFF.

This clonotype was recorded many times. The chain carries TRBV6-1 and TRBJ1-1; 9 bases are a match to TRBD1. This CDR3 comprises 15 residues. The ends lost 6 bases at V and 4 bases at J; junction bases unmatched: 9. Germline CDR1 and CDR2: MNHNS and SASEGT. CDR3 in amino acids: CASSLQGAVGTEAFF. DNA for the CDR3: TGTGCCAGCAGCCTACAGGGGGCGGTGGGCACTGAAGCTTTCTTT.

This clonotype was seen a handful of times. The chain links TRBV6-1 to TRBJ1-4, with a possible D match to TRBD1 (6 bases). With 5 bases removed from V and 15 bases from J, the gap between germline ends came to 19 bases. The CDR3 loop spans 13 amino acids. Germline values: CDR1 MNHNS, CDR2 SASEGT. CDR3 nucleotide sequence: TGTGCCAGCAGTAAACCTTCAGGGGTATTAATGTTTTTT. This codes for CASSKPSGVLMFF.

This clonotype was counted ten times or more. The rearrangement links TRBV20-1 to TRBJ2-3, with D perhaps assigned TRBD1 or TRBD2 (5 bases each). The CDR3 sequence is 14 residues long. The germline gives CDR1 DFQATT, CDR2 SNEGSKA (reference sequence). Trimming took 1 base from V and 2 from J, leaving 10 bases between them. CDR3 loop: CSARAPGATDTQYF. CDR3 bases: TGCAGTGCTAGAGCCCCCGGGGCCACAGATACGCAGTATTTT.

The chain joins TRBV28 to TRBJ2-2; D possibly corresponds to TRBD2 (6 bases). The V and J ends lost 3 bases and 9 bases respectively, with 17 bases between them. The CDR3 has 15 amino acids. Germline CDR1 MDHEN, CDR2 SYDVKM. In DNA, the CDR3 is TGTGCCAGCAGTTTTCGGGGGACTTTTGCACGGGAGCTGTTTTTT. The encoded protein is CASSFRGTFARELFF. The whole variable domain, filled in from reference TRBV28 and TRBJ2-2, reads DVKVTQSSRYLVKRTGEKVFLECVQDMDHENMFWYRQDPGLGLRLIYFSYDVKMKEKGDIPEGYSVSREKKERFSLILESASTNQTSMYLCASSFRGTFARELFFGEGSRLTVL.

This clonotype has at least ten counts. The chain links TRBV11-3 to TRBJ1-1; D remains ambiguous. Looked up from germline, CDR1 is SGHNT and CDR2 is YENEEA. The germline V and J ends were trimmed by 6 bases and 0 bases, with 8 bases remaining between them. The CDR3 totals 13 residues. As DNA, the CDR3 is TGTGCCAGCAGTCGCTACATGAACACTGAAGCTTTCTTT. It is translated as CASSRYMNTEAFF.

The chain carries TRBV3-1 and TRBJ2-2; D is possibly TRBD1 (6 bases). The germline V and J ends were trimmed by 5 bases and 3 bases, with 16 bases remaining between them. Germline CDR1 is LGHDT and CDR2 is YNNKEL (reference sequence). The CDR3 length is 16 residues. Here the CDR3 DNA reads TGTGCCAGCAGCTTGGGGGCGCGGGCGGACACCGGGGAGCTGTTTTTT. Its translation is CASSLGARADTGELFF.

This clonotype has at least ten counts. The CDR3 sequence is CASSPDTNYGYTF. The CDR3 region has the DNA TGTGCCAGCTCACCGGACACAAACTATGGCTACACCTTC. The rearrangement uses TRBV18 and TRBJ1-2, with a tentative D call TRBD1 (5 bases). CDR1 and CDR2 from the germline V gene are KGHSH and LQKENI. This CDR3 has 13 amino acids. V lost 3 bases and J 2 bases, leaving 7 bases between the germline ends.

Of note for this clonotype: One base away lies a much larger clone, so this may be a sequencing read error. In this CDR3 the conserved last residue, phenylalanine or tryptophan, is missing, so a read error is likely. CDR3 nucleotide sequence: TGTGCCAGCAACCCCGGAGAGGGAGGAGATGGCTACACCCTC. Translated, it gives CASNPGEGGDGYTL. This sequence joins TRBV11-2 and TRBJ1-2; D gene ambiguous. Germline assignment: CDR1 SGHAT and CDR2 FQNNGV. The V and J ends lost 7 bases and 6 bases respectively, with 18 bases between them. The CDR3 is 14 amino acids.

This clonotype was seen more than once but under ten times. This sequence joins TRBV10-3 and TRBJ2-1; D is possibly TRBD1 (5 bases). Trimming removed 5 bases from V and 2 bases from J, with 10 bases in between. The CDR3 runs to 14 residues. From germline, CDR1 is ENHRY and CDR2 SYGVKD. The CDR3 protein is CAISPQVPYNEQFF. The CDR3 region has the DNA TGTGCCATCAGTCCACAGGTCCCCTACAATGAGCAGTTCTTC.

The V gene is TRBV5-1, the J gene TRBJ2-7, with 10 bases fitting TRBD1. The CDR3 consists of 15 residues. Trimming at V came to 2 bases and at J to 1 base, leaving 3 bases not matched to a gene. CDR1 and CDR2 from the germline V gene are SGHRS and YFSETQ. The CDR3 reads CASSFLGQGSYEQYF. CDR3 coding DNA: TGCGCCAGCAGCTTCCTGGGACAGGGGTCCTACGAGCAGTACTTC.

V is TRBV7-9 and J is TRBJ1-4; D may be TRBD1 (5 bases). Germline CDR1 SEHNR, CDR2 FQNEAQ (reference sequence). V lost 5 bases to trimming and J lost 7 bases, with 14 bases between them. This CDR3 is built from 14 residues. For the CDR3, the DNA is TGTGCCAGCAGCCCGGGAGGGGCAGCTGAAAAACTGTTTTTT. Translation gives CASSPGGAAEKLFF.

Points on this clonotype: A single base separates this from a much larger clone, so it may be a read error. The chain employs TRBV12-5 and TRBJ2-2; tentative D call: TRBD2 (6 bases). CDR1 is LGHNT, CDR2 FRNRAP, per germline. This CDR3 is built from 16 residues. In DNA, the CDR3 is TGTGCTAGTGGTCTCGCTCGGGGGTCGGGCACCGGGGAGCCGTTTTTT. Protein sequence: CASGLARGSGTGEPFF.

V and J are TRBV7-2 and TRBJ2-7, with D possibly being TRBD1 (6 bases). V lost 5 bases to trimming and J lost 2 bases, with 13 bases between them. The CDR3 consists of 14 residues. Germline assignment: CDR1 SGHTA and CDR2 FQGNSA. The CDR3 nucleotides read TGTGCCAGCAGCCTCGTCCGGGACACCTACGAGCAGTACTTC. Encoded protein: CASSLVRDTYEQYF.

This clonotype was recorded a few times. Given the absence of the conserved phenylalanine or tryptophan at the CDR3 end, a read error is likely. The J gene is TRBJ1-2, the V gene TRBV12-3 or TRBV12-4; D not resolved. V lost 5 bases and J 4 bases, leaving 11 bases between the germline ends. CDR3 size: 13 residues. The CDR3 here is CASSILGTYGYTL. CDR3 bases: TGTGCCAGCAGTATCTTGGGAACCTATGGCTACACCCTC.

This clonotype came up many times. This rearrangement joins TRBV11-3 to TRBJ2-1; TRBD2 is a possible D gene (7 bases). Germline loops: CDR1 SGHNT, CDR2 YENEEA. The CDR3 is made up of 18 amino acids. Trimming stripped 4 bases from V and 7 bases from J, with 26 bases between. CDR3 nucleotides: TGTGCCAGCAGCTCTTGGGGTTCAGAGGGGGGGGTGGTGAATGAGCAGTTCTTC. Translated: CASSSWGSEGGVVNEQFF.

The table lists this clonotype with a few counts. The V and J genes are TRBV6-4 and TRBJ2-5, with a weak D call TRBD2 (5 bases). Germline CDR1 MRHNA, CDR2 SNTAGT. This CDR3 spans 9 amino acids. Between the trimmed V and J ends, which lost 11 bases and 6 bases, there was a span of 7 bases. In nucleotides, the CDR3 is TGTGCCGGACTGAAGACCCAGTACTTC. Its protein is CAGLKTQYF.

This chain uses TRBV5-1 with TRBJ2-3; TRBD2 matches at 13 bases. The CDR3 consists of 17 residues. V shed 2 bases, J shed 5 bases, and the junction held 8 bases outside the gene matches. The germline V gene has CDR1 SGHRS and CDR2 YFSETQ. The CDR3 bases are TGCGCCAGCAGCTTAACTAGCGGGGGGGAATTAGGAGATACGCAGTATTTT. Its translation: CASSLTSGGELGDTQYF.